The next 7 T cell receptor beta chains were all read from a single sample in a study of shared clonotypes between healthy human individuals. Data came from immunoSEQ multiplex PCR; TCRdb stores just in-frame clones and leaves some out. The sample records 2 million to 2.5 million clones, about nine tenths being singletons. Sample: naive CD4+ T cells from PBMCs. Subset described: CD45RA+ positively selected. The receptor set was obtained from a man between 18 and 35 years old in good health. Some clones in this sample may be carry-over from other donors' samples.

The chain has TRBV7-8 and TRBJ2-1; 7 positions match TRBD1. This CDR3 has 16 amino acids. Trimming cost V 5 bases and J 3 bases; bases outside gene matches: 10. Germline loops: CDR1 SGHVS, CDR2 FQNEAQ. CDR3 region: CASSQGERPHYNEQFF. In DNA, the CDR3 is TGTGCCAGCAGCCAGGGGGAGCGGCCCCACTACAATGAGCAGTTCTTC.

This chain links TRBV6-1 with TRBJ2-1; the D gene could be TRBD1 or TRBD2 (6 bases each). Germline CDR1 is MNHNS and CDR2 is SASEGT. The length of the CDR3 is 14 residues. V was trimmed by 3 bases and J by 5 bases, leaving 11 bases between them. CDR3 nucleotides: TGTGCCAGCAGTGAGGGGGGCTACGACAATGAGCAGTTCTTC. This gives the protein CASSEGGYDNEQFF.

The chain links TRBV27 to TRBJ2-7; D not certain. V was trimmed by 4 bases and J by 5 bases, leaving 21 bases between them. Germline V gene sequence: CDR1 MNHEY, CDR2 SMNVEV (reference sequence). CDR3 length: 16 amino acids. The DNA of the CDR3 is TGTGCCAGCAGTTCGCGCCTAGTAATTACGGGTAACGAGCAGTACTTC. It encodes CASSSRLVITGNEQYF.

In DNA, the CDR3 is TGTGCCAGCAGCTTTTACAGCCCGGAGGGCTACACCTTC. It is translated as CASSFYSPEGYTF. The rearrangement links TRBV7-2 to TRBJ1-2; D gene unclear. The V and J ends lost 3 bases and 8 bases respectively, with 13 bases between them. Germline V lookup: CDR1 SGHTA, CDR2 FQGNSA. The CDR3 runs 13 residues.

DNA for the CDR3: TGTGCCAGCAGCGGGACTGAACTTTCTGGAAACACCATATATTTT. It is translated as CASSGTELSGNTIYF. The chain employs TRBV14 and TRBJ1-3; D is possibly TRBD1 (5 bases). The CDR3 has 15 amino acids. Per the germline V gene, CDR1 is SGHDN and CDR2 is FVKESK. V was shortened by 5 bases and J by 1 base, with 12 bases between the two germline ends.

This rearrangement joins TRBV5-1 to TRBJ2-7; D is undetermined. This CDR3 has 15 amino acids. Germline values: CDR1 SGHRS, CDR2 YFSETQ. Deletions cut 0 bases from V and 7 bases from J, with 17 bases between. The CDR3 region has the DNA TGCGCCAGCAGCTTGGCCGGGCAGGCGGCGATAGAGCAGTACTTC. This encodes CASSLAGQAAIEQYF.

The chain links TRBV5-1 to TRBJ2-2, with D uncertain. Per the germline V gene, CDR1 is SGHRS and CDR2 is YFSETQ. CDR3 length: 13 amino acids. V lost 9 bases to trimming and J lost 5 bases, with 14 bases between them. The CDR3 spells CATSEGTTGELFF. The CDR3 DNA follows: TGCGCCACCAGTGAAGGCACGACCGGGGAGCTGTTTTTT.